The clone carrying this T cell receptor beta chain has a handful of counts. Its antigen is not known. Germline CDR1 SEHNR, CDR2 FQNEAQ (reference sequence). V lost 5 bases and J 5 bases, leaving 13 bases between the germline ends. This CDR3 region has 14 residues. The TCR cDNA carried a universal primer site and UMIs from 5'RACE template switching. MiXCR, applied by TCRdb to the 5' RACE reads, yields one record per CDR3 protein. The repertoire includes approximately 450,000 distinct CDR3 sequences, around 20% of them detected once, and over 15% sits in the top ten. This sample was included in a study of T cells after yellow fever vaccination. Study-wide background: The authors prepared low-cell-number fractions using SMART-Seq v4 Ultra Low Input. Study observations and caveats: Relatively few clonotypes were ones that appeared in both CD4 and CD8 compartments. Weaker, the secondary response had a peak occurring faster, on day 5 versus 15.

This chain connects TRBV7-9 to TRBJ2-1; D may match TRBD1 or TRBD2 (5 bases each). This TCR was sampled from a man aged 18 to 29 who received the YFV17D yellow fever vaccine. The sequencing here drew on PBMCs, taken before the yellow fever booster vaccination. The CDR3 region is CASSRWVGDNEQFF. CDR3 sequence (DNA): TGTGCCAGCAGCCGCTGGGTGGGGGACAATGAGCAGTTCTTC.